The following is a TCR beta chain sequence with its context. During active infection, Seattle patients enrolled and were then monitored through disease. This sample stems from a study of blood T cell repertoires in COVID-19. Authors' analysis steps: Estimation of nucleated cell counts relied on the amplification of reference gene primers. Sequenced by immunoSEQ multiplex PCR; TCRdb stores in-frame clones only, minus some. V and J calls and clone size are those listed in that table; D and trimming were worked out from the DNA. The sample contains some 70,000 clones, about 91% of which appear only once. The CDR3 consists of 16 residues. V lost 2 bases to trimming and J lost 1 base; unmatched junction nucleotides: 4. Germline CDR1 reads LGHDT; CDR2 reads YNNKEL (reference sequence).

Specimen: peripheral blood. The chain links TRBV3-1 (or the pseudogene TRBV3-2) to TRBJ2-3; 9 bases are shared with TRBD2. This receptor was identified in a man aged 35-49 years with COVID-19, enrolled during active disease. CDR3 bases: TGTGCCAGCAGCCAACCTAGCGGGACTCGCACAGATACGCAGTATTTT. Residues: CASSQPSGTRTDTQYF.